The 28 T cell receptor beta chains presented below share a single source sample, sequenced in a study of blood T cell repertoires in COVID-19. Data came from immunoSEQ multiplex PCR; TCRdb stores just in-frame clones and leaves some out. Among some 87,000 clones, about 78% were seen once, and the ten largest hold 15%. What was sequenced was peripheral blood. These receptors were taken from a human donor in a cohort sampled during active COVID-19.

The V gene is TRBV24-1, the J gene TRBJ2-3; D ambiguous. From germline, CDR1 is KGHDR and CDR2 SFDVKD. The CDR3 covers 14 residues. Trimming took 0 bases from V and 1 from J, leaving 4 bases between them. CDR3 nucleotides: TGTGCCACCAGTGATTTGTCCGGCACAGATACGCAGTATTTT. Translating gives CATSDLSGTDTQYF.

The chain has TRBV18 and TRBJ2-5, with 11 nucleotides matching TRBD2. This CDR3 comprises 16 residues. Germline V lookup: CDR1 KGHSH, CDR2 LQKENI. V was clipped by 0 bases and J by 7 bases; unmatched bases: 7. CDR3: CASSPPLAGGPGTQYF. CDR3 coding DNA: TGTGCCAGCTCACCACCGCTAGCGGGGGGCCCTGGGACCCAGTACTTC. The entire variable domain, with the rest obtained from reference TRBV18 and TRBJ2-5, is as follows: NAGVMQNPRHLVRRRGQEARLRCSPMKGHSHVYWYRQLPEEGLKFMVYLQKENIIDESGMPKERFSAEFPKEGPSILRIQQVVRGDSAAYFCASSPPLAGGPGTQYFGPGTRLLVL.

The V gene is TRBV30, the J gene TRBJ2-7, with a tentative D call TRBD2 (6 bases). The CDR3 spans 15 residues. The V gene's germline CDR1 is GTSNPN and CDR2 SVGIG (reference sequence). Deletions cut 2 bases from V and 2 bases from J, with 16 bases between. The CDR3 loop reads CAWSRGGAGTYEQYF. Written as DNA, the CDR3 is TGTGCCTGGAGTAGAGGAGGGGCAGGTACCTACGAGCAGTACTTC.

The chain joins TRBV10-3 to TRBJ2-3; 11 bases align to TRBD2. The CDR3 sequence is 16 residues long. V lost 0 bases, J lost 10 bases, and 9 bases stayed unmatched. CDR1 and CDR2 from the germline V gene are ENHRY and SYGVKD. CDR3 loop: CAISESVLAGAGPQYF. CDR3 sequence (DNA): TGTGCCATCAGTGAGTCGGTACTAGCGGGAGCCGGGCCGCAGTATTTT.

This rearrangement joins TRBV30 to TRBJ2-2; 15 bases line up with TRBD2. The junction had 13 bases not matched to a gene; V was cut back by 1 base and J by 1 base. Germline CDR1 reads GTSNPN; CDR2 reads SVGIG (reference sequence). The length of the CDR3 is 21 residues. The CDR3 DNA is TGTGCCTGGAGTGACCCTTATCCGGGACTAGCGGGAGGAGGGAACACCGGGGAGCTGTTTTTT. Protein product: CAWSDPYPGLAGGGNTGELFF. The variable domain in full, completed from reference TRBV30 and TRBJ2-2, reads SQTIHQWPATLVQPVGSPLSLECTVEGTSNPNLYWYRQAAGRGLQLLFYSVGIGQISSEVPQNLSASRPQDRQFILSSKKLLLSDSGFYLCAWSDPYPGLAGGGNTGELFFGEGSRLTVL.

The CDR3 sequence is CASSPGAEAFF. In DNA, the CDR3 is TGTGCCAGCAGCCCCGGGGCTGAAGCTTTCTTT. The chain recombines TRBV12-3 or TRBV12-4 with TRBJ1-1; D unresolved. The CDR3 runs 11 residues. With 6 bases removed from V and 6 bases from J, the gap between germline ends came to 8 bases.

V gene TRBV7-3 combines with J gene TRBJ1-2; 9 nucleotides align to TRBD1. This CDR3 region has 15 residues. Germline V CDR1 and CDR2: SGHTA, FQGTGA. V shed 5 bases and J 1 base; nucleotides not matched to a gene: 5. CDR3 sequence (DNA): TGTGCCAGCAGCCCGACAGGGGGGAATAACTATGGCTACACCTTC. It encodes CASSPTGGNNYGYTF. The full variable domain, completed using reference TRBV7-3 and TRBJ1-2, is GAGVSQTPSNKVTEKGKYVELRCDPISGHTALYWYRQSLGQGPEFLIYFQGTGAADDSGLPNDRFFAVRPEGSVSTLKIQRTERGDSAVYLCASSPTGGNNYGYTFGSGTRLTVV.

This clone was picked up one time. The CDR3 DNA follows: TGCGCCAGCAGCCACTCCGAGACAGGGGATTATGAAGCTTTCTTT. Amino acids: CASSHSETGDYEAFF. The J gene is TRBJ1-1, the V gene TRBV4-3; 8 nucleotides agree with TRBD1. The germline gives CDR1 LGHNA, CDR2 YSLEER. The trim removed 3 bases at V and 7 bases at J, leaving 10 bases unmatched. This CDR3 has 15 residues.

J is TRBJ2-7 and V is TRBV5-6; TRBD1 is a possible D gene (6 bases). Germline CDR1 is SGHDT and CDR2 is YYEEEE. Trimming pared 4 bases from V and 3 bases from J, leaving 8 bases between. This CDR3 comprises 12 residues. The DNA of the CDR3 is TGTGCCAGCAGCCAACAGGGCTACGAGCAGTACTTC. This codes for CASSQQGYEQYF.

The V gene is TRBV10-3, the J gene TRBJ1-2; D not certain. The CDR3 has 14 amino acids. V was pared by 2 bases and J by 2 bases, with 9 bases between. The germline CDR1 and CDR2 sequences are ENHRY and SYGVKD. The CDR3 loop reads CAISEPITNYGYTF. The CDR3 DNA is TGTGCCATCAGTGAGCCTATTACCAACTATGGCTACACCTTC.

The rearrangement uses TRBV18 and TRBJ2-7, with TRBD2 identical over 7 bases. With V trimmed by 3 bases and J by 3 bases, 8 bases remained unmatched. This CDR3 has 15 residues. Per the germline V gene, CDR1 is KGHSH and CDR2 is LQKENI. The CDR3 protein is CASSPREGMDYEQYF. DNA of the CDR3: TGTGCCAGCTCACCCAGGGAGGGAATGGACTACGAGCAGTACTTC. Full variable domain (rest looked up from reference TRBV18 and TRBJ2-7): NAGVMQNPRHLVRRRGQEARLRCSPMKGHSHVYWYRQLPEEGLKFMVYLQKENIIDESGMPKERFSAEFPKEGPSILRIQQVVRGDSAAYFCASSPREGMDYEQYFGPGTRLTVT.

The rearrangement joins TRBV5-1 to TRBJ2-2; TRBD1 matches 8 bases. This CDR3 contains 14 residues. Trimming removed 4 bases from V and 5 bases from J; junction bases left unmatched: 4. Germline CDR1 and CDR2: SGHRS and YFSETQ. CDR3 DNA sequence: TGCGCCAGCAGCCCAGGACAGGGAACCGGGGAGCTGTTTTTT. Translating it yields CASSPGQGTGELFF.

CDR3 nucleotide sequence: TGTGCCAGCTCACCGGCTAGCGGAGTCTACAATGAGCAGTTCTTC. Protein product: CASSPASGVYNEQFF. The chain links TRBV18 to TRBJ2-1; 7 bases align to TRBD2. Trimming removed 3 bases from V and 3 bases from J; junction bases left unmatched: 5. The CDR3 covers 15 residues. CDR1 KGHSH and CDR2 LQKENI come from the germline V gene.

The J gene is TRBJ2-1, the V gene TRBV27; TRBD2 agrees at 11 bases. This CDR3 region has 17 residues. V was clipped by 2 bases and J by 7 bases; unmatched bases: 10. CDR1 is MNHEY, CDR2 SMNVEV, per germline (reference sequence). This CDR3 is CASSLPVLAGVLNEQFF. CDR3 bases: TGTGCCAGCAGTTTACCAGTACTAGCGGGAGTTTTGAATGAGCAGTTCTTC.

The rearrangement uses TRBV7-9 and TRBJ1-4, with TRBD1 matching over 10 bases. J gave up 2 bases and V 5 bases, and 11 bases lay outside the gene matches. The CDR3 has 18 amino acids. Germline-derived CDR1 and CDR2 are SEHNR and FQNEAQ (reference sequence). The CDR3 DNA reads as TGTGCCAGCAGCCCGACAGGGGGCAACACTTTCACTAATGAAAAACTGTTTTTT. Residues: CASSPTGGNTFTNEKLFF.

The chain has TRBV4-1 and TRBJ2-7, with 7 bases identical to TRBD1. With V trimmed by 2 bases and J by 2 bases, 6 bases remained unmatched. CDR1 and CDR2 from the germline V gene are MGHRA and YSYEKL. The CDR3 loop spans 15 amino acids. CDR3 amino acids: CASSQPQGVPYEQYF. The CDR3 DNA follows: TGCGCCAGCAGCCAACCCCAGGGGGTCCCCTACGAGCAGTACTTC.

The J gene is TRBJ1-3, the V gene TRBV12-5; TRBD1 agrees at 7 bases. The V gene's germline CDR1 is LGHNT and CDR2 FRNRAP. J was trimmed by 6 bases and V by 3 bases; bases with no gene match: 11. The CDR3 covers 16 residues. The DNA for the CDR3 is TGTGCTAGTGGTTTCCTCTTGGACAGGAGAGAAAACACCATATATTTT. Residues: CASGFLLDRRENTIYF. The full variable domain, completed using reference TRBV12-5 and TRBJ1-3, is DARVTQTPRHKVTEMGQEVTMRCQPILGHNTVFWYRQTMMQGLELLAYFRNRAPLDDSGMPKDRFSAEMPDATLATLKIQPSEPRDSAVYFCASGFLLDRRENTIYFGEGSWLTVV.

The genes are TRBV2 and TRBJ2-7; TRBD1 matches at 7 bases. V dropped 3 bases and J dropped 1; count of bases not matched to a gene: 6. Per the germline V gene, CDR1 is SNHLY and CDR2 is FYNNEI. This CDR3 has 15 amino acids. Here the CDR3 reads CASSEGTVVSYEQYF. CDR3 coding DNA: TGTGCCAGCAGTGAGGGGACAGTGGTTTCCTACGAGCAGTACTTC.

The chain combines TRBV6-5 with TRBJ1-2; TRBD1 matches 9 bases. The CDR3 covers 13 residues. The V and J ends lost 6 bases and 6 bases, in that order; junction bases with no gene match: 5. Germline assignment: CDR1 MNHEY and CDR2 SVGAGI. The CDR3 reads CASSRTGDHGYTF. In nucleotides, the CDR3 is TGTGCCAGCAGCCGGACAGGGGACCATGGCTACACCTTC.

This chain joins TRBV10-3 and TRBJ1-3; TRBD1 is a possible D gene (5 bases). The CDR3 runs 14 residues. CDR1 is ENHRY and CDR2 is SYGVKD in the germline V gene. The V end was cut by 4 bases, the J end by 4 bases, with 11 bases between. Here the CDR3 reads CAISGKGIGNTIYF. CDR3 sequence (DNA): TGTGCCATCAGTGGCAAGGGGATAGGAAACACCATATATTTT.

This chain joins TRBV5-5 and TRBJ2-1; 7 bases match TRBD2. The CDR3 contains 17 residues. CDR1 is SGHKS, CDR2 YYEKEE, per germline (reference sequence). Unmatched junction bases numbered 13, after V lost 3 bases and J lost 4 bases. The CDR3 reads CASSSRHIRTSYNEQFF. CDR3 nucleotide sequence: TGTGCCAGCAGCTCCCGTCACATAAGGACTAGTTACAATGAGCAGTTCTTC.

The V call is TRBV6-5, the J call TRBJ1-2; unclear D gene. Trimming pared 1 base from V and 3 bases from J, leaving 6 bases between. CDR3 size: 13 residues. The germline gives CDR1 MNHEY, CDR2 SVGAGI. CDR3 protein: CASSYLADYGYTF. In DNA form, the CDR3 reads TGTGCCAGCAGTTACTTGGCGGACTATGGCTACACCTTC.

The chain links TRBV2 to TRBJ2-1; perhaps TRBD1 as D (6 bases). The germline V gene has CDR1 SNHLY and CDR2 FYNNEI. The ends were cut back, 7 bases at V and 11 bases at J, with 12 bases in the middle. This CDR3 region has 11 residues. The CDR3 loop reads CASNRQAQQFF. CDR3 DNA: TGTGCCAGCAATCGACAGGCCCAGCAGTTCTTC.

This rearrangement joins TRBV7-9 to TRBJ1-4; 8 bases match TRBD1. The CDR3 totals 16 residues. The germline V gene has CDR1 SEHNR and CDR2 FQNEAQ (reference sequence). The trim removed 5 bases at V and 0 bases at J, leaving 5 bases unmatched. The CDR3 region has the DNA TGTGCCAGCAGCCCGGGACAGGCTGCAACTAATGAAAAACTGTTTTTT. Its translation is CASSPGQAATNEKLFF.

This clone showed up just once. This CDR3 is CASSQVTQGLEAFF. The CDR3 bases are TGCGCCAGCAGCCAAGTCACCCAGGGACTTGAAGCTTTCTTT. The rearrangement links TRBV4-1 to TRBJ1-1, with a possible D match to TRBD1 (5 bases). There are 14 residues in the CDR3. The germline CDR1 and CDR2 sequences are MGHRA and YSYEKL. V was cut by 1 base and J by 7 bases, with 13 bases left in between.

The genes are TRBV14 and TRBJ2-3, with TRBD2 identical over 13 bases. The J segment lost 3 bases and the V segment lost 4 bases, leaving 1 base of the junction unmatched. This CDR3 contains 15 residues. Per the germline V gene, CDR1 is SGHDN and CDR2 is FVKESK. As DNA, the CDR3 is TGTGCCAGCAGCCTACTAGCGGGAGGGACAGATACGCAGTATTTT. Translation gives CASSLLAGGTDTQYF.

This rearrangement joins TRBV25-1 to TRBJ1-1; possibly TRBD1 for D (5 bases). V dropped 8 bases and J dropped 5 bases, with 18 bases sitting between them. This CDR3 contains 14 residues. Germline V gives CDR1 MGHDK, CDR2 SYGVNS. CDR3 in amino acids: CASGGGDTLTEAFF. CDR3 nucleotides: TGTGCCAGCGGTGGGGGGGATACGTTGACTGAAGCTTTCTTT.

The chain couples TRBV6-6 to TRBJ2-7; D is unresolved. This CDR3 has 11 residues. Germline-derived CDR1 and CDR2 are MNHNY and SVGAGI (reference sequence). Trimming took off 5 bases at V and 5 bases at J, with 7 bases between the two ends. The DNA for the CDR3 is TGTGCCAGCAGTCCCTTCCACGAGCAGTACTTC. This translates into CASSPFHEQYF.